By sample share, the clone carrying this T cell receptor (beta chain) is hyperexpanded (1% or more). Its target is not known. These data are taken from a study of identifying expanded T cells in peripheral blood. Study-wide results and limits: Differentially abundant clones: around 1.2 between replicates, about 15 at two to three weeks, approximately 19 at four.

Assay used: immunoSEQ multiplex PCR; TCRdb lists only in-frame clones, some missing. The table records around 100,000 clones, roughly 89% of them present only once. Healthy donors had no documented immune events, such as infections, while sampled. This CDR3 is built from 12 residues. The J segment lost 9 bases and the V segment lost 3 bases, leaving 4 bases of the junction unmatched. In germline, CDR1 is SGHDN, CDR2 FVKESK. This chain links TRBV14 with TRBJ1-1; 7 positions agree with TRBD1. Material: blood. The clonotype originates from a person aged 18 to 69 in good health. The CDR3 spells CASSQDRSKAFF. The CDR3 DNA is TGTGCCAGCAGCCAGGACAGGAGTAAAGCTTTCTTT. Filled out from reference TRBV14 and TRBJ1-1, the complete variable domain reads EAGVTQFPSHSVIEKGQTVTLRCDPISGHDNLYWYRRVMGKEIKFLLHFVKESKQDESGMPNNRFLAERTGGTYSTLKVQPAELEDSGVYFCASSQDRSKAFFGQGTRLTVV.